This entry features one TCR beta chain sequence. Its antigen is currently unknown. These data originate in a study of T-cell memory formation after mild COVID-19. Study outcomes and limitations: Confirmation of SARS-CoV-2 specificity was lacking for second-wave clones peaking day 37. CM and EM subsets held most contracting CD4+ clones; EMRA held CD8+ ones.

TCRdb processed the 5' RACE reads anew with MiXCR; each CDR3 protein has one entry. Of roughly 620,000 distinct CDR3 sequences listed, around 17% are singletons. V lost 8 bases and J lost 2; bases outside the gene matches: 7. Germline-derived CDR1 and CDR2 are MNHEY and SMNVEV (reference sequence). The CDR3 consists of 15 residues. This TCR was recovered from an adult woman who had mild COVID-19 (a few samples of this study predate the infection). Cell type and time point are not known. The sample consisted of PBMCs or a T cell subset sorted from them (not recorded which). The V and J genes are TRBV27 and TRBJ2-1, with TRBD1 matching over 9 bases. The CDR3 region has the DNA TGTGCCAGCCGGGGAGGGACAGGGCCCTACAATGAGCAGTTCTTC. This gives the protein CASRGGTGPYNEQFF.